This TCR beta chain derives from a study of T cell repertoires in cytomegalovirus infection (dated by TCRdb to between 2019 and 2020). About the investigation overall: Peptide stimulations targeted recently identified HLA-C-restricted CMV epitopes, whose presentation resists viral immunomodulation, together with well-studied HLA-B-restricted epitopes. The HLA type of each donor mattered for the analysis, because public TCR beta signatures pointed to carriage of CMV infection along with the matching HLA type. Points the paper makes about the study in general: Carriers of CMV infection plus the relevant HLA type were discriminated by the cumulative frequency of public TCR beta family members in the study cohort and in an independent roughly 370-donor cohort. In the ex vivo response, HLA-C-restricted CMV-specific TCR beta clonotypes were dominant, and in two of eight donors the single most frequent clonotype came from this HLA-C-restricted group.

Interpreted using the paper, the treatment or condition label stands for: in vitro stimulation with specific CMV peptide epitopes to enrich CMV-specific T cells. V loses 6 bases, J loses 5 bases, and the germline ends lie 14 bases apart. Its CDR3 holds 13 amino acids, cysteine through phenylalanine. Only the CDR3 portion is preserved as DNA: 39 bases, with reading frame beginning at the first base. CDR1 and CDR2 are read off the germline V gene as SGHAT and FQNNGV. Comments on this clonotype: Its antigen is not yet known. No base qualities exist here, and no much larger clone lies one base off it.

For sequencing, an Illumina HiSeq 1500 was employed. Using fastp trimming at Q25 and MiXCR clonotype assembly, TCRdb reanalyzed the public sequencing data and kept in-frame beta chains. For every CDR3 protein sequence, its rows merge into one entry that carries the most common genes and DNA. The sample table contains about 740,000 distinct CDR3 sequences; only one count was recorded for approximately 33% of them. The ten biggest clones cover around a sixth of the sample. This chain is built from TRBV11-2 and TRBJ2-7, with a weak D call of TRBD1 (6 bases match). The receptor's source is a human donor in good health (CMV status not recorded). Some clones in this sample may be carry-over from other donors' samples. The sequenced sample was cultured PBMCs, obtained from culture after CMV antigen stimulation. The sequenced DNA is TGTGCCAGCAGGATACAGGGATTAGACGAGCAGTACTTC. Its translation is CASRIQGLDEQYF.